The present T cell receptor (beta chain) was sequenced within a study of blood T cell repertoires in COVID-19. As for the study in general: Nucleic acid was either cDNA or gDNA, and it came from T cells, B-cell-depleted T cells, or PBMCs.

Participants spanned ages about 18 to 90 years and resided in 20 to 30 US areas. CDR1 and CDR2 from the germline V gene are LNHDA and SQIVND (reference sequence). V gave up 4 bases and J gave up 2 bases, with 24 bases separating them. The CDR3 spans 18 residues. Original processing methods: Researchers report that nucleated cell counts were estimated from reference gene primer amplification. TCRdb's copy holds only in-frame clones and misses some; the assay was immunoSEQ multiplex PCR. The V and J calls and clone size are taken from that table; D and trimming were inferred from the DNA. The sample lists about 200,000 clones, around 89% seen once, with 1.2% in the top ten.

This rearrangement joins TRBV19 to TRBJ2-7; a weak D match, TRBD1 (5 bases). This TCR derives from a man aged 25-45 years who had recovered from COVID-19. The sample was PBMCs or T cells enriched from blood (not recorded which). Here the CDR3 reads CASSTSHSVEGATYEQYF. CDR3 in DNA: TGTGCCAGTAGTACCTCACACTCGGTGGAAGGGGCGACCTACGAGCAGTACTTC.